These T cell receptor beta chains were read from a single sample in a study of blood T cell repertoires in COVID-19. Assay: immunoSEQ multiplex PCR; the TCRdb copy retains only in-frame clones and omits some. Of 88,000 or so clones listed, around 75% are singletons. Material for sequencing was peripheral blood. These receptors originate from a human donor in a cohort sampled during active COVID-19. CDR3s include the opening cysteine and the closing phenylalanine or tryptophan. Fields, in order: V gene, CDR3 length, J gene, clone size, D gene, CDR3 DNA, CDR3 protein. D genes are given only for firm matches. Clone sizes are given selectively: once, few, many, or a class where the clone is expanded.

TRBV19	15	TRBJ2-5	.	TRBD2	TGTGCCAGTAGTACGACTAGCGGGAGACAGGAGACCCAGTACTTC	CASSTTSGRQETQYF
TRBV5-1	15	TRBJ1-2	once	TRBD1	TGCGCCAGCAGCTTGGTAGACCCAGGGGGCGATGGCTACACCTTC	CASSLVDPGGDGYTF
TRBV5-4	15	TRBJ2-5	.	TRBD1	TGTGCCAGCAGCTTCCGGACAGGTGGTGGAGAGACCCAGTACTTC	CASSFRTGGGETQYF
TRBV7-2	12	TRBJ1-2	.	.	TGTGCCAGCAGCTTAGTGCGGGATCGCTACACCTTC	CASSLVRDRYTF
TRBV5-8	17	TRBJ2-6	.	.	TGTGCCAGCAGCCGGGTGGTATCCAGCTCTGGGGCCAACGTCCTGACTTTC	CASSRVVSSSGANVLTF
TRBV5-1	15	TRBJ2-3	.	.	TGCGCCAGCAACGAATTGGGTCAGGGGACAGATACGCAGTATTTT	CASNELGQGTDTQYF
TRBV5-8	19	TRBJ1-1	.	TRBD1	TGTGCCAGCAGCTTGACCCGGGGACAGGGGTTTCGAATGAACACTGAAGCTTTCTTT	CASSLTRGQGFRMNTEAFF
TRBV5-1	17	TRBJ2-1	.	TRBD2	TGCGCCAGCAGCTTGGCGTTTAGCGGGAGGGGCGGTGATGAGCAGTTCTTC	CASSLAFSGRGGDEQFF
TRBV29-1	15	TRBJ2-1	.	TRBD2	TGCAGCGTTGAATTGGCTAGCGGGAGGGTCAATGAGCAGTTCTTC	CSVELASGRVNEQFF
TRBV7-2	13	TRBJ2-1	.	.	TGTGCCAGCAGCTTACCCGTGAGGGCTGAGCAGTTCTTC	CASSLPVRAEQFF
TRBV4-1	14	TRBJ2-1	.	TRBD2	TGCGCCTCCAGCTCGGGAGGGCCCTTTAATGAGCAGTTCTTC	CASSSGGPFNEQFF
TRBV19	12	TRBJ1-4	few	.	TGTGCCAGTAGTCCCCGTAATGAAAAACTGTTTTTT	CASSPRNEKLFF
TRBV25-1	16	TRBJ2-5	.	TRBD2	TGTGCCAGCAGTGAAGGGACTAGCGTACTTCAAGAGACCCAGTACTTC	CASSEGTSVLQETQYF
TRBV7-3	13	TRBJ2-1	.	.	TGTGCCAGCAGCCGATCGGGGGATGGGGAGCAGTTCTTC	CASSRSGDGEQFF
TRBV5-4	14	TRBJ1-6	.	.	TGTGCCAGCAGCTTGGAGAGGGATAATTCACCCCTCCACTTT	CASSLERDNSPLHF
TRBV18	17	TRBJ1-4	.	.	TGTGCCAGCTCACCAGAAACCGGGGACATCCCTGTAGAAAAACTGTTTTTT	CASSPETGDIPVEKLFF
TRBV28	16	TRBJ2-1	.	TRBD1	TGTGCCAGCAGTTCACCCACAGGGGGGTCCTACAATGAGCAGTTCTTC	CASSSPTGGSYNEQFF